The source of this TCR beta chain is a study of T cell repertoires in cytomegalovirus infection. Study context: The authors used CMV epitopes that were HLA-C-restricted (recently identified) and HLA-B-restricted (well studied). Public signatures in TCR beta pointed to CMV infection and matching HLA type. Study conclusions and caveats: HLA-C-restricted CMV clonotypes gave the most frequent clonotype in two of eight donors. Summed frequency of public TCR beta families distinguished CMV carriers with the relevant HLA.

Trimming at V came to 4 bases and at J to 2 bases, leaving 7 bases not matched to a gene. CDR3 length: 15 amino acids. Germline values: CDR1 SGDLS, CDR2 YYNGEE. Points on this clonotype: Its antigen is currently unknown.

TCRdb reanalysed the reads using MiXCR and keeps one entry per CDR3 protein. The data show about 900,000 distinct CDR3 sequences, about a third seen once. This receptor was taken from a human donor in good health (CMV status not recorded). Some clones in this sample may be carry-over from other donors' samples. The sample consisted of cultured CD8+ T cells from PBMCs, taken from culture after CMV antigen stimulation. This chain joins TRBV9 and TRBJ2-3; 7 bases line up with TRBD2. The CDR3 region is CASSQAAGDTDTQYF. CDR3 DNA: TGTGCCAGCAGCCAGGCGGCGGGGGACACAGATACGCAGTATTTT.